The clone carrying this T cell receptor beta chain was observed a single time. This sample was taken from a study of OX40 agonist ivuxolimab in advanced cancers. The CDR3 covers 13 residues. V lost 5 bases to trimming and J lost 0 bases, with 6 bases between them. Germline CDR1 reads SGHTA; CDR2 reads FQGNSA. Data came from immunoSEQ multiplex PCR; TCRdb stores just in-frame clones and leaves some out. The sample includes tens of thousands of clones, about 86% seen only once; the top ten take 2% to 2.5%. This material consisted of CD4+ or CD8+ T cells sorted from blood, taken in a trial of the OX40 agonist ivuxolimab. The receptor was derived from an adult with an advanced solid tumor such as melanoma, head and neck, liver or kidney cancer. The chain combines TRBV7-2 with TRBJ2-3; either TRBD1 or TRBD2 may fit D (5 bases each). The CDR3 DNA sequence: TGTGCCAGCAGCGGGGGTAGCACAGATACGCAGTATTTT. It encodes CASSGGSTDTQYF.